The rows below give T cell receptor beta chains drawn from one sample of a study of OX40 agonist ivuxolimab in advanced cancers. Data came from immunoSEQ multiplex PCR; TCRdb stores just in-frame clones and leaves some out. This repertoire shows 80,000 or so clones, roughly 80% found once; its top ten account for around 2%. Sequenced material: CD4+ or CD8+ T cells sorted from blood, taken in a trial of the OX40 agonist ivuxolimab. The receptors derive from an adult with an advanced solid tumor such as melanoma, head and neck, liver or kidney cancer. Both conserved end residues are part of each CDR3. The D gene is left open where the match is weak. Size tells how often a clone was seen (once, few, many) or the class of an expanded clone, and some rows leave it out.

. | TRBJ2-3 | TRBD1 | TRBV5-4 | CASSWGQGISGQYF | TGTGCCAGCAGCTGGGGACAGGGTATCAGTGGGCAGTATTTT
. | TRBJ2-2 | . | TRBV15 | CATRGVQGITGELFF | TGTGCCACCCGTGGCGTACAGGGCATCACCGGGGAGCTGTTTTTT
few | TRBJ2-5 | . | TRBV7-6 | CASSSLGRGGETQYF | TGTGCCAGCAGCTCCCTTGGGCGAGGAGGAGAGACCCAGTACTTC
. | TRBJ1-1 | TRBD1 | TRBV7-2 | CASRTGGAGNTEAFF | TGTGCCAGCAGGACAGGGGGCGCCGGGAACACTGAAGCTTTCTTT
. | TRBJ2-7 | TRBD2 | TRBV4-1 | CASSQGTSGRYEQYF | TGCGCCAGCAGCCAAGGGACTAGCGGGAGGTACGAGCAGTACTTC
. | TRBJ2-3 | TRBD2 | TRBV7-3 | CASSLISGSTVDTQYF | TGTGCCAGCAGCTTAATAAGCGGGAGTACGGTGGATACGCAGTATTTT
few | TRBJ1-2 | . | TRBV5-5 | CASSLSGQYGYTF | TGTGCCAGCAGCTTGTCAGGGCAATATGGCTACACCTTC
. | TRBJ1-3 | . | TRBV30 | CAWTGRGSGNTIYF | TGTGCCTGGACTGGCAGGGGTTCTGGAAACACCATATATTTT
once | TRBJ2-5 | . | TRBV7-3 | CASSLGLGKGTQYF | TGTGCCAGCAGCTTGGGACTGGGGAAAGGGACCCAGTACTTC
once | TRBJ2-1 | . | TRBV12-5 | CATSPGLNEQFF | TGTGCTACCTCCCCGGGCCTCAATGAGCAGTTCTTC
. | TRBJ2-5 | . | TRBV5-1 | CASSLAKAGEETQYF | TGCGCCAGCAGCTTGGCCAAGGCAGGGGAAGAGACCCAGTACTTC
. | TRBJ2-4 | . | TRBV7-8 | CASSLAWGELAKNIQYF | TGTGCCAGCAGTCTCGCGTGGGGAGAACTAGCCAAAAACATTCAGTACTTC
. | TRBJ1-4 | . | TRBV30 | CAWKRGVKLFF | TGTGCCTGGAAAAGGGGAGTGAAACTGTTTTTT
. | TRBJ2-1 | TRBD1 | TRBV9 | CASSPGTGKYEQFF | TGTGCCAGCAGCCCCGGGACAGGAAAGTATGAGCAGTTCTTC
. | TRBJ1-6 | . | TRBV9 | CASSLRSIPDNSPLHF | TGTGCCAGCAGCCTAAGGTCTATTCCTGATAATTCACCCCTCCACTTT
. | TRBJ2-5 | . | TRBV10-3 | CAISQTGSGAYLETQYF | TGTGCCATCTCCCAAACAGGGTCAGGAGCTTACCTAGAGACCCAGTACTTC
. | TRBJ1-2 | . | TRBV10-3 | CAISDRPADGYTF | TGTGCCATCAGTGATAGACCGGCGGATGGCTACACCTTC
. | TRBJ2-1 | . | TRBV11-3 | CASSLGETNEQFF | TGTGCCAGCAGCTTAGGGGAGACCAATGAGCAGTTCTTC
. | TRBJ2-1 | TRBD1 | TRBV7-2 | CASSRQGGAVPTEQFF | TGTGCCAGCAGCAGACAGGGGGGGGCCGTCCCGACTGAGCAGTTCTTC
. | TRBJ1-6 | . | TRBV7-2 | CASSFQAGSNSPLHF | TGTGCCAGCAGCTTCCAGGCAGGGAGCAATTCACCCCTCCACTTT
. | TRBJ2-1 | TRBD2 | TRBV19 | CAVRASGGPYNEQFF | TGTGCCGTGAGGGCTTCGGGAGGTCCCTACAATGAGCAGTTCTTC
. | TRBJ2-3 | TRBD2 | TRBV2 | CASSGYATSGTPTDTQYF | TGTGCCAGCAGCGGCTATGCGACTAGCGGGACTCCCACAGATACGCAGTATTTT
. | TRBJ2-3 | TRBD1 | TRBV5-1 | CASSPGRDRASDTQYF | TGCGCCAGCAGCCCTGGCCGGGACAGGGCCTCAGATACGCAGTATTTT
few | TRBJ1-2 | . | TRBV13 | CASSKMMGYTF | TGTGCCAGCAGCAAGATGATGGGCTACACCTTC
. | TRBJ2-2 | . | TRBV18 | CASSSGNTNTGELFF | TGTGCCAGCTCCTCGGGAAACACGAACACCGGGGAGCTGTTTTTT
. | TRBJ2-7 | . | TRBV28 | CASSFREMPYEQYF | TGTGCCAGCAGTTTCAGGGAGATGCCCTACGAGCAGTACTTC
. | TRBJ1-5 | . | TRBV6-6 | CASSSQGPQHF | TGTGCCAGCAGCTCACAGGGGCCCCAGCATTTT
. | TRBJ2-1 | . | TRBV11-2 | CASSFYNEQFF | TGTGCCAGCAGCTTCTACAATGAGCAGTTCTTC
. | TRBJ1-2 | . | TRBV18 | CASSPQHHGYTF | TGTGCCAGCTCACCACAGCATCATGGCTACACCTTC
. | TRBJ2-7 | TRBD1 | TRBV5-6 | CASSLRGYRGVSPYEQYF | TGTGCCAGCAGCTTAAGGGGGTACAGGGGGGTCAGTCCCTACGAGCAGTACTTC
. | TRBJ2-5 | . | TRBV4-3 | CASSQDLGERQETQYF | TGCGCCAGCAGCCAAGATTTAGGGGAACGACAAGAGACCCAGTACTTC
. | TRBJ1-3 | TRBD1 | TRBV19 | CASSPDRVSGNTIYF | TGTGCCAGTAGTCCCGACAGGGTCTCTGGAAACACCATATATTTT
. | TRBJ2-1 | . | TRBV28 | CASSTTGDSYNEQFF | TGTGCCAGCAGTACTACGGGAGACTCCTACAATGAGCAGTTCTTC
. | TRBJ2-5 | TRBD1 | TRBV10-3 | CAISGNRGPETQYF | TGTGCCATCAGTGGTAACAGGGGGCCAGAGACCCAGTACTTC
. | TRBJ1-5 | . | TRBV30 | CAWSGGDEDSQPQHF | TGTGCCTGGAGTGGGGGGGACGAGGACAGCCAGCCCCAGCATTTT
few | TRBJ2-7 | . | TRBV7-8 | CASSSRRFSSYEQYF | TGTGCCAGCAGCAGCAGACGGTTTAGCTCCTACGAGCAGTACTTC
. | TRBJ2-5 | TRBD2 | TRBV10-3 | CAISGPSGTETQYF | TGTGCCATCAGCGGGCCTAGCGGGACAGAGACCCAGTACTTC
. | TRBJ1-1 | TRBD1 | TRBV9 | CASSTPGQGAVNTEAFF | TGTGCCAGCAGCACTCCGGGACAGGGGGCGGTTAACACTGAAGCTTTCTTT
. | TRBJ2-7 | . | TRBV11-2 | CASSLVRVNEQYF | TGTGCCAGCAGCTTAGTCCGGGTAAACGAGCAGTACTTC
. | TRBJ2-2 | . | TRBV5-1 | CASRQTATGELFF | TGCGCCAGCCGCCAGACAGCCACCGGGGAGCTGTTTTTT
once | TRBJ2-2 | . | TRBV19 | CASSIKRLNTGELFF | TGTGCCAGTAGTATTAAAAGGTTGAACACCGGGGAGCTGTTTTTT
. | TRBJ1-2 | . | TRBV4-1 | CASSQEGRGLYGYTF | TGCGCCAGCAGCCAAGAAGGCCGGGGGCTCTATGGCTACACCTTC
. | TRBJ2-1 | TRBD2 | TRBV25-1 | CASSGSSGSSAYNEQFF | TGTGCCAGCAGTGGTTCTAGCGGGAGTTCCGCCTACAATGAGCAGTTCTTC
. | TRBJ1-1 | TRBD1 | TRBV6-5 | CASSYFDRGTEAFF | TGTGCCAGCAGTTACTTCGACAGGGGCACTGAAGCTTTCTTT
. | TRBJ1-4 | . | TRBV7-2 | CASSPSRGNEKLFF | TGTGCCAGCAGCCCGTCGAGGGGCAATGAAAAACTGTTTTTT
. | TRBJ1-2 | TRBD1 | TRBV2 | CASSQGTGRSYTF | TGTGCCAGCAGCCAAGGGACAGGGAGGAGCTACACCTTC
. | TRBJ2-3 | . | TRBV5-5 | CASSLDGRSTDTQYF | TGTGCCAGCAGCTTGGACGGTCGGAGCACAGATACGCAGTATTTT
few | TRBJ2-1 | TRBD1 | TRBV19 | CASRGQGSYNEQFF | TGTGCCAGTAGAGGACAGGGCAGCTACAATGAGCAGTTCTTC
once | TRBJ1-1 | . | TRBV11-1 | CASQRTRNTEAFF | TGTGCCAGCCAGAGGACACGGAACACTGAAGCTTTCTTT
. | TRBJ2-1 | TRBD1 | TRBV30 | CAWSVSPRGQSLYNEQFF | TGTGCCTGGAGTGTAAGTCCCCGGGGACAGTCTCTCTACAATGAGCAGTTCTTC
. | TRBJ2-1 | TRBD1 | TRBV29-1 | CSVSRTGSYNEQFF | TGCAGCGTATCGAGGACAGGTTCTTACAATGAGCAGTTCTTC
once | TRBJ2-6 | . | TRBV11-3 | CASSLAGANVLTF | TGTGCCAGCAGCTTAGCTGGGGCCAACGTCCTGACTTTC
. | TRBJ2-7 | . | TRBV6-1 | CASSSDSEGEQYF | TGTGCCAGCAGCTCGGACAGTGAGGGAGAGCAGTACTTC
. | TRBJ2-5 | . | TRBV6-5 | CATCGALQETQYF | TGTGCCACCTGTGGGGCACTCCAAGAGACCCAGTACTTC
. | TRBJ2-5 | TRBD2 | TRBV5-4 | CASSPGTSIETQYF | TGTGCCAGCAGCCCGGGGACTAGCATCGAGACCCAGTACTTC
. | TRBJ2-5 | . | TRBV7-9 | CASSLGGGQETQYF | TGTGCCAGCAGCTTAGGTGGGGGACAAGAGACCCAGTACTTC
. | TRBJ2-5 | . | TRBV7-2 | CASSLGLRARRGETQYF | TGTGCCAGCAGCTTAGGGCTCCGGGCTCGGAGGGGGGAGACCCAGTACTTC
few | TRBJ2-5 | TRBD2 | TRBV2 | CASTRAGGLNFQETQYF | TGTGCCAGCACCAGAGCGGGGGGGCTAAACTTCCAAGAGACCCAGTACTTC
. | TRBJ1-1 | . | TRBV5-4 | CASSPGQNTEAFF | TGTGCCAGCAGCCCGGGACAGAACACTGAAGCTTTCTTT
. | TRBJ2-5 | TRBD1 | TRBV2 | CASSEVGQGQETQYF | TGTGCCAGCAGTGAAGTGGGACAGGGCCAAGAGACCCAGTACTTC